A single sample is the source of the 12 T cell receptor beta chains below, sequenced in a study of shared clonotypes between healthy human individuals. Clones were sequenced by immunoSEQ multiplex PCR, and TCRdb holds only the in-frame ones, with some missing. The sample has some 2,000,000 clones; 85% to 95% are singletons. The specimen was naive CD4+ T cells sorted from blood. The sample's subset: CD45RA+ positively selected. These receptors all stem from a man aged 18 to 30 in good health.

This chain uses TRBV15 with TRBJ1-6; D might be TRBD1 (6 bases). Germline assignment: CDR1 LNHNV and CDR2 YYDKDF (reference sequence). This CDR3 spans 15 amino acids. V lost 6 bases and J 8 bases, leaving 17 bases between the germline ends. For the CDR3, the DNA is TGTGCCACCAGTGACAGGTCCCTGATGGATTCACCCCTCCACTTT. Translation: CATSDRSLMDSPLHF. Variable domain in full (rest from reference TRBV15 and TRBJ1-6): DAMVIQNPRYQVTQFGKPVTLSCSQTLNHNVMYWYQQKSSQAPKLLFHYYDKDFNNEADTPDNFQSRRPNTSFCFLDIRSPGLGDTAMYLCATSDRSLMDSPLHFGNGTRLTVT.

Note on this clone: Within the sample, other DNA sequences also encode this same CDR3. This chain uses TRBV6-6 with TRBJ1-1; D ambiguous. This CDR3 has 11 residues. Per germline, CDR1 MNHNY and CDR2 SVGAGI (reference sequence). Trimming pared 6 bases from V and 0 bases from J, leaving 2 bases between. CDR3 sequence reads: CASRVNTEAFF. The CDR3 DNA follows: TGTGCCAGCAGGGTGAACACTGAAGCTTTCTTT.

The rearrangement links TRBV6-5 to TRBJ2-7, with 7 bases matching TRBD1. J was trimmed by 2 bases and V by 5 bases; bases with no gene match: 6. CDR1 and CDR2 from the germline V gene are MNHEY and SVGAGI. The CDR3 sequence is 14 residues long. This CDR3 is CASSRQGDTYEQYF. The CDR3 DNA is TGTGCCAGCAGTCGACAGGGTGATACCTACGAGCAGTACTTC.

The chain employs TRBV10-2 and TRBJ2-4; D is uncertain. V gave up 4 bases and J gave up 5 bases, with 6 bases separating them. This CDR3 is 12 amino acids long. The V gene's germline CDR1 is WSHSY and CDR2 SAAADI. The CDR3 coding sequence is TGCGCCAGCAGTGTAAGTGAAAACATTCAGTACTTC. As protein: CASSVSENIQYF.

The rearrangement links TRBV5-6 to TRBJ2-7, with D tentatively TRBD2 (6 bases). CDR3 length equals 16 residues. V shed 1 base and J shed 2 bases, with 16 bases lying between them. Germline V CDR1 and CDR2: SGHDT, YYEEEE. CDR3 loop: CASSLKSAGRPYEQYF. Here the CDR3 DNA reads TGTGCCAGCAGCTTGAAGTCCGCCGGGAGACCCTACGAGCAGTACTTC.

This chain uses TRBV2 with TRBJ1-1; TRBD1 aligns across 12 bases. The CDR3 is made up of 14 amino acids. The germline V gene encodes CDR1 SNHLY and CDR2 FYNNEI. J lost 5 bases, V lost 7 bases, and 5 bases had no gene match. CDR3 residues: CASTGQGAQTEAFF. The CDR3 DNA reads TGTGCCAGCACGGGACAGGGGGCCCAGACTGAAGCTTTCTTT.

The chain uses TRBV10-3 and TRBJ2-2, with 11 bases lining up with TRBD2. The CDR3 consists of 17 residues. V lost 2 bases and J lost 6; bases outside the gene matches: 8. The V gene's germline CDR1 is ENHRY and CDR2 SYGVKD. The CDR3 is CAISEGGTSGRPGELFF. The DNA for the CDR3 is TGTGCCATCAGTGAGGGGGGGACTAGCGGACGACCCGGGGAGCTGTTTTTT.

This clone turned up a few times. The sample holds other DNA sequences that translate to the same CDR3. The chain links TRBV18 to TRBJ2-5; the D gene is possibly TRBD1 (6 bases). This CDR3 comprises 14 residues. The germline V gene encodes CDR1 KGHSH and CDR2 LQKENI. V was cut by 6 bases and J by 5 bases, with 16 bases left in between. In DNA, the CDR3 is TGTGCCAGCTCCCCTCAGGGGAGTCTGGAGACCCAGTACTTC. Translated: CASSPQGSLETQYF. The full variable domain, with the rest looked up from reference TRBV18 and TRBJ2-5, is NAGVMQNPRHLVRRRGQEARLRCSPMKGHSHVYWYRQLPEEGLKFMVYLQKENIIDESGMPKERFSAEFPKEGPSILRIQQVVRGDSAAYFCASSPQGSLETQYFGPGTRLLVL.

The rearrangement uses TRBV18 and TRBJ2-3, with 7 nucleotides matching TRBD2. This CDR3 region has 16 residues. Trimming removed 2 bases from V and 3 bases from J; junction bases left unmatched: 8. Per the germline V gene, CDR1 is KGHSH and CDR2 is LQKENI. The CDR3 DNA sequence: TGTGCCAGCTCACCAAGCGGGGTTGATAGAACAGATACGCAGTATTTT. It is translated as CASSPSGVDRTDTQYF.

This clone was detected a few times. The chain couples TRBV5-4 to TRBJ2-7; D might be TRBD2 (6 bases). V was pared by 3 bases and J by 1 base, with 14 bases between. The CDR3 totals 15 residues. Germline CDR1 and CDR2: SGHNT and YYREEE (reference sequence). CDR3 sequence: CASSWGGQSSYEQYF. Here the CDR3 DNA reads TGTGCCAGCAGCTGGGGAGGCCAAAGTTCCTACGAGCAGTACTTC.

The chain couples TRBV30 to TRBJ1-4; no reliable D call. V was pared by 0 bases and J by 7 bases, with 6 bases between. The germline V gene has CDR1 GTSNPN and CDR2 SVGIG (reference sequence). This CDR3 has 12 amino acids. The CDR3 loop is CAWSVLPEKLFF. CDR3 coding DNA: TGTGCCTGGAGTGTACTTCCTGAAAAACTGTTTTTT. Full variable domain (rest looked up from reference TRBV30 and TRBJ1-4): SQTIHQWPATLVQPVGSPLSLECTVEGTSNPNLYWYRQAAGRGLQLLFYSVGIGQISSEVPQNLSASRPQDRQFILSSKKLLLSDSGFYLCAWSVLPEKLFFGSGTQLSVL.

The gene calls are TRBV5-6 and TRBJ1-2; 8 bases agree with TRBD1. Germline V gene data show CDR1 as SGHDT and CDR2 as YYEEEE. J lost 8 bases, V lost 4 bases, and 4 bases had no gene match. The CDR3 covers 12 residues. CDR3 region: CASSTPGGGYTF. CDR3 in DNA: TGTGCCAGCAGCACCCCAGGGGGCGGCTACACCTTC.